This TCR beta chain was observed in a study of blood T cell repertoires in COVID-19. Turning to the study itself: The United States, Italy and Spain were the sources of the acute and convalescent COVID-19 samples.

The data were produced by immunoSEQ multiplex PCR, yet TCRdb's version contains in-frame clones alone and is incomplete. This sample yields 150,000 or so clones, of which approximately 83% are seen a single time; approximately 8% belongs to the top ten. The CDR3 covers 17 residues. Germline CDR1 MDHEN, CDR2 SYDVKM. V shed 1 base and J shed 8 bases, with 20 bases lying between them. The sequence derives from a man aged 60 to 75 with acute or convalescent COVID-19. The V and J genes are TRBV28 and TRBJ1-4; a weak D match, TRBD1 (5 bases). Sample: peripheral blood. CDR3: CASSLLEVGRSGEKLFF. CDR3 coding DNA: TGTGCCAGCAGTTTATTGGAAGTTGGCAGGTCAGGGGAAAAACTGTTTTTT.